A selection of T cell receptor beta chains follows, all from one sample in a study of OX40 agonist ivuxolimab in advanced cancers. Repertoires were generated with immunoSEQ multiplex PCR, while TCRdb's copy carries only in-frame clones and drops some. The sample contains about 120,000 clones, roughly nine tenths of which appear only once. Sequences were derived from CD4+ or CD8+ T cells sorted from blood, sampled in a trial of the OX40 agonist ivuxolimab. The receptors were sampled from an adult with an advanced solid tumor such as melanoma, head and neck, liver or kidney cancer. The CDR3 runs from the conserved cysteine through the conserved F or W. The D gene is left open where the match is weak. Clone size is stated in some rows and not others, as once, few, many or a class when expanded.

CDR3 protein: CASSHTSGGPVQETQYF
CDR3 DNA: TGCGCCAGCAGCCATACTAGCGGGGGGCCCGTTCAAGAGACCCAGTACTTC
V gene: TRBV5-1
J gene: TRBJ2-5
clone size: .
D gene: TRBD2

CDR3 protein: CASSPPSSGANVLTF
CDR3 DNA: TGCGCCAGCAGCCCTCCCAGCTCTGGGGCCAACGTCCTGACTTTC
V gene: TRBV5-1
J gene: TRBJ2-6
clone size: once
D gene: .

CDR3 protein: CASSPVSNQPQHF
CDR3 DNA: TGTGCCAGCAGCCCGGTTTCGAATCAGCCCCAGCATTTT
V gene: TRBV7-9
J gene: TRBJ1-5
clone size: .
D gene: .

CDR3 protein: CASSLLGLAGTF
CDR3 DNA: TGTGCCAGCAGCTTATTGGGACTAGCGGGGACCTTC
V gene: TRBV7-2
J gene: TRBJ2-7
clone size: .
D gene: TRBD2

CDR3 protein: CASSLVWATNTGELFF
CDR3 DNA: TGTGCCAGCAGCTTAGTGTGGGCTACGAACACCGGGGAGCTGTTTTTT
V gene: TRBV7-8
J gene: TRBJ2-2
clone size: .
D gene: .

CDR3 protein: CASSLSLAQETQYF
CDR3 DNA: TGTGCCAGCAGTTTATCCTTGGCGCAAGAGACCCAGTACTTC
V gene: TRBV28
J gene: TRBJ2-5
clone size: once
D gene: .

CDR3 protein: CASSYGEETQYF
CDR3 DNA: TGTGCCAGCAGCTACGGGGAAGAGACCCAGTACTTC
V gene: TRBV9
J gene: TRBJ2-5
clone size: .
D gene: .

CDR3 protein: CASKRGAQAGVTDTQYF
CDR3 DNA: TGTGCCAGCAAGAGGGGGGCCCAAGCGGGGGTAACAGATACGCAGTATTTT
V gene: TRBV27
J gene: TRBJ2-3
clone size: .
D gene: TRBD2

CDR3 protein: CASSQGPGTSYEQYF
CDR3 DNA: TGTGCCAGCAGCCAAGGTCCGGGGACCTCCTACGAGCAGTACTTC
V gene: TRBV4-2
J gene: TRBJ2-7
clone size: .
D gene: .

CDR3 protein: CASSLGVAVAQPQHF
CDR3 DNA: TGTGCCAGCAGCTTAGGAGTGGCAGTTGCTCAGCCCCAGCATTTT
V gene: TRBV7-2
J gene: TRBJ1-5
clone size: few
D gene: .

CDR3 protein: CAISEADGNEKLFF
CDR3 DNA: TGTGCCATCAGTGAGGCCGACGGTAATGAAAAACTGTTTTTT
V gene: TRBV10-3
J gene: TRBJ1-4
clone size: .
D gene: .

CDR3 protein: CASSRYRENTEAFF
CDR3 DNA: TGTGCCAGCTCACGGTACAGGGAGAACACTGAAGCTTTCTTT
V gene: TRBV18
J gene: TRBJ1-1
clone size: .
D gene: .

CDR3 protein: CASSLVAGQPLYEQYF
CDR3 DNA: TGTGCCAGCAGCTTAGTCGCGGGACAGCCACTCTACGAGCAGTACTTC
V gene: TRBV7-9
J gene: TRBJ2-7
clone size: .
D gene: .

CDR3 protein: CASTKAAQNYGYTF
CDR3 DNA: TGTGCCAGCACCAAGGCGGCGCAGAACTATGGCTACACCTTC
V gene: TRBV18
J gene: TRBJ1-2
clone size: .
D gene: .

CDR3 protein: CASSVGLAGEYTQYF
CDR3 DNA: TGTGCCAGCAGCGTAGGACTAGCGGGGGAGTATACGCAGTATTTT
V gene: TRBV9
J gene: TRBJ2-3
clone size: few
D gene: TRBD2

CDR3 protein: CASSTSGPNLGTQYF
CDR3 DNA: TGTGCCAGTAGTACTTCCGGACCCAATCTTGGTACGCAGTATTTT
V gene: TRBV19
J gene: TRBJ2-3
clone size: .
D gene: .

CDR3 protein: CASSLTGNSGNTIYF
CDR3 DNA: TGTGCCAGCAGCTTGACAGGAAACTCTGGAAACACCATATATTTT
V gene: TRBV11-2
J gene: TRBJ1-3
clone size: .
D gene: .

CDR3 protein: CATRRNDRGPPPLHF
CDR3 DNA: TGCGCCACCAGACGTAATGACAGGGGGCCCCCGCCCCTCCACTTT
V gene: TRBV23-1
J gene: TRBJ1-6
clone size: .
D gene: TRBD1

CDR3 protein: CASSPRGGDNSPLHF
CDR3 DNA: TGTGCCAGCTCACCACGCGGCGGAGATAATTCACCCCTCCACTTT
V gene: TRBV18
J gene: TRBJ1-6
clone size: once
D gene: .

CDR3 protein: CASSEKPGYPYEQYF
CDR3 DNA: TGTGCCAGCAGTGAAAAGCCAGGGTACCCCTACGAGCAGTACTTC
V gene: TRBV6-1
J gene: TRBJ2-7
clone size: .
D gene: .

CDR3 protein: CASSDPPGEQYF
CDR3 DNA: TGTGCCAGTAGCGACCCCCCAGGGGAGCAGTACTTC
V gene: TRBV19
J gene: TRBJ2-7
clone size: .
D gene: .

CDR3 protein: CASGLLTALTF
CDR3 DNA: TGTGCTAGTGGTTTACTGACGGCCCTCACCTTC
V gene: TRBV12-5
J gene: TRBJ1-2
clone size: few
D gene: .